This entry lists 27 T cell receptor beta chains sequenced from one sample in a study of Ad26.COV2.S vaccination and SARS-CoV-2 variants. This sample's treatment: 19 received Ad26.COV2.S at low or high dose, single or two shots; roughly five received placebo; per-sample allocation not given. It was on day 63 after the first vaccine or placebo injection that samples were taken. Generated by immunoSEQ multiplex PCR, the TCRdb table keeps only in-frame clones and is missing some. Of around 450,000 clones in the sample, 89% were seen once. Source: peripheral blood, taken in a trial of Ad26.COV2.S vaccine versus placebo. These receptors were taken from a person between 18 and 59 years old who received the Ad26.COV2.S COVID-19 vaccine or a placebo.

The rearrangement links TRBV19 to TRBJ1-3; D call uncertain. Trimming pared 2 bases from V and 7 bases from J, leaving 15 bases between. The CDR3 loop spans 15 amino acids. The V gene's germline CDR1 is LNHDA and CDR2 SQIVND (reference sequence). The CDR3, as DNA: TGTGCCAGTAGTATATTTGGGGAACCTTCGAACACCATATATTTT. This codes for CASSIFGEPSNTIYF.

The gene calls are TRBV6-2 or TRBV6-3 and TRBJ1-5, with D hard to call. Between the trimmed V and J ends, which lost 3 bases and 0 bases, there was a span of 6 bases. This CDR3 is 14 amino acids long. Germline CDR1 reads MNHEY; CDR2 reads SVGEGT. CDR3 bases: TGTGCCAGCAGTTATACGAATAGCAATCAGCCCCAGCATTTT. This encodes CASSYTNSNQPQHF.

This clone was picked up one time. The rearrangement joins TRBV7-2 to TRBJ2-1; D is perhaps TRBD1 (7 bases). From germline, CDR1 is SGHTA and CDR2 FQGNSA. V lost 5 bases to trimming and J lost 7 bases, with 15 bases between them. The CDR3 extends over 14 amino acids. DNA of the CDR3: TGTGCCAGCAGCCGCTCCAGGGGGAGGAATGAGCAGTTCTTC. Translation gives CASSRSRGRNEQFF.

The chain employs TRBV9 and TRBJ2-5, with 12 bases matching TRBD1. Germline CDR1 is SGDLS and CDR2 is YYNGEE. The CDR3 length is 16 residues. With V trimmed by 3 bases and J by 4 bases, 7 bases remained unmatched. CDR3 in amino acids: CASSGSGQGALETQYF. The CDR3 DNA reads TGTGCCAGCAGCGGGTCGGGACAGGGGGCATTAGAGACCCAGTACTTC.

The chain carries TRBV2 and TRBJ1-2; D possibly corresponds to TRBD1 (6 bases). This CDR3 contains 14 residues. Per germline, CDR1 SNHLY and CDR2 FYNNEI. The germline V and J ends were trimmed by 11 bases and 7 bases, with 23 bases remaining between them. DNA of the CDR3: TGTGCCGGAGGCGGGGGGCTCGCCTATGGTGGCTACACCTTC. Its protein is CAGGGGLAYGGYTF.

This chain uses TRBV7-9 with TRBJ2-4; D is uncertain. V gave up 1 base and J gave up 0 bases, with 13 bases separating them. This CDR3 has 17 amino acids. Germline V gene data show CDR1 as SEHNR and CDR2 as FQNEAQ (reference sequence). The CDR3 sequence: CASSLGHLTQAKNIQYF. For the CDR3, the DNA is TGTGCCAGCAGCTTAGGGCACCTCACCCAAGCCAAAAACATTCAGTACTTC.

The rearrangement uses TRBV7-8 and TRBJ1-1, with D uncertain. Per germline, CDR1 SGHVS and CDR2 FQNEAQ. Between the trimmed V and J ends, which lost 6 bases and 0 bases, there was a span of 11 bases. The CDR3 has 14 amino acids. As DNA, the CDR3 is TGTGCCAGCAGTCACACAAGGGTGAACACTGAAGCTTTCTTT. It specifies CASSHTRVNTEAFF.

The chain employs TRBV6-6 and TRBJ2-5; D is perhaps TRBD1 (5 bases). This CDR3 is built from 14 residues. Germline V gives CDR1 MNHNY, CDR2 SVGAGI (reference sequence). V lost 5 bases and J lost 5, with 15 bases in between. CDR3 sequence (DNA): TGTGCCAGCAGTGCTCCAGGGTCCTCCGAGACCCAGTACTTC. Amino acids: CASSAPGSSETQYF.

The chain recombines TRBV18 with TRBJ2-5, with D unclear. The germline V gene has CDR1 KGHSH and CDR2 LQKENI. V was trimmed by 0 bases and J by 1 base, leaving 3 bases between them. The length of the CDR3 is 13 residues. CDR3 amino acids: CASSPPFQETQYF. CDR3 DNA: TGTGCCAGCTCACCACCTTTCCAAGAGACCCAGTACTTC.

V is TRBV7-2 and J is TRBJ2-3; 12 bases line up with TRBD2. Losses at the gene ends were 3 bases for V and 1 base for J; bases not matched to a gene: 5. The CDR3 is 17 residues long. Germline V lookup: CDR1 SGHTA, CDR2 FQGNSA. The CDR3 nucleotides are TGTGCCAGCAGCTTCGGACTAGCGGGACCTCGCACAGATACGCAGTATTTT. It encodes CASSFGLAGPRTDTQYF.

The CDR3 DNA reads as TGTGCCAGCTCACCAGGAGGAGGGAGGCAAGAGACCCAGTACTTC. It yields the protein CASSPGGGRQETQYF. The chain is built from TRBV18 and TRBJ2-5; D is perhaps TRBD2 (6 bases). Looked up from germline, CDR1 is KGHSH and CDR2 is LQKENI. CDR3 length equals 15 residues. V was trimmed by 2 bases and J by 2 bases, leaving 12 bases between them.

The chain links TRBV12-3 or TRBV12-4 to TRBJ1-4; D possibly corresponds to TRBD1 (5 bases). Deletions cut 6 bases from V and 4 bases from J, with 9 bases between. The length of the CDR3 is 13 residues. The CDR3 loop is CASRGADNEKLFF. The CDR3 DNA sequence: TGTGCCAGCAGAGGGGCCGATAATGAAAAACTGTTTTTT.

The V call is TRBV30, the J call TRBJ2-6; 7 bases are a match to TRBD2. CDR1 and CDR2 (germline): GTSNPN, SVGIG (reference sequence). The ends lost 1 base at V and 5 bases at J; junction bases unmatched: 8. CDR3 length: 16 residues. The CDR3 coding sequence is TGTGCCTGGAGTGGACCCCAGGGAGGGAGGGCCAACGTCCTGACTTTC. This codes for CAWSGPQGGRANVLTF.

The chain employs TRBV4-2 and TRBJ2-3; 10 bases are shared with TRBD2. Per germline, CDR1 LGHNA and CDR2 YNFKEQ. V was clipped by 0 bases and J by 2 bases; unmatched bases: 5. The CDR3 loop spans 17 amino acids. CDR3 residues: CASSQDQTSGYTDTQYF. In nucleotides, the CDR3 is TGTGCCAGCAGCCAAGATCAGACTAGCGGGTACACAGATACGCAGTATTTT.

This chain connects TRBV7-9 to TRBJ2-3; no clear D. The CDR3 totals 12 residues. Germline V gives CDR1 SEHNR, CDR2 FQNEAQ (reference sequence). V lost 7 bases to trimming and J lost 6 bases, with 11 bases between them. CDR3 residues: CASNPKVDTQYF. Here the CDR3 DNA reads TGTGCCAGCAACCCAAAAGTGGATACGCAGTATTTT.

V and J are TRBV19 and TRBJ2-7; D uncertain. The ends were cut back, 5 bases at V and 4 bases at J, with 21 bases in the middle. Germline loops: CDR1 LNHDA, CDR2 SQIVND (reference sequence). CDR3 length: 16 amino acids. CDR3 nucleotide sequence: TGTGCCAGTAGTGCGGACGGACGAAGAGGACGTTACGAGCAGTACTTC. This translates into CASSADGRRGRYEQYF.

V is TRBV5-6 and J is TRBJ2-5, with D maybe TRBD2 (5 bases). The V and J ends lost 4 bases and 5 bases respectively, with 12 bases between them. CDR3 length: 13 residues. CDR1 is SGHDT and CDR2 is YYEEEE in the germline V gene. For the CDR3, the DNA is TGTGCCAGCAGCCAGGACTGGAAGGAGACCCAGTACTTC. Amino acids: CASSQDWKETQYF.

This clone is a singleton in its sample. The genes are TRBV9 and TRBJ2-1; 8 bases map to TRBD1. The junction had 6 bases not matched to a gene; V was cut back by 3 bases and J by 4 bases. The CDR3 is made up of 15 amino acids. The V gene's germline CDR1 is SGDLS and CDR2 YYNGEE. CDR3 in DNA: TGTGCCAGCAGCGCGACGGGACAGGATTACAATGAGCAGTTCTTC. The encoded protein is CASSATGQDYNEQFF.

The rearrangement links TRBV24-1 to TRBJ2-1; TRBD2 matches at 14 bases. The germline V gene has CDR1 KGHDR and CDR2 SFDVKD. Losses at the gene ends were 3 bases for V and 12 bases for J; bases not matched to a gene: 18. The CDR3 is 19 amino acids. This chain's CDR3 is CATSDPRSQGLAGEFMQFF. DNA of the CDR3: TGTGCCACCAGTGATCCCAGATCGCAGGGACTAGCGGGAGAGTTTATGCAGTTCTTC.

This clone was observed a single time. This chain uses TRBV5-1 with TRBJ2-2; 9 bases map to TRBD2. Germline assignment: CDR1 SGHRS and CDR2 YFSETQ. J gave up 5 bases and V 4 bases, and 6 bases lay outside the gene matches. The CDR3 consists of 15 residues. The CDR3 DNA is TGCGCCAGCAGCATCGGGACTAGCAGGACCGGGGAGCTGTTTTTT. Encoded protein: CASSIGTSRTGELFF.

Note on this clone: This same CDR3 is encoded by further DNA sequences in the sample. V usage is TRBV27 and J usage is TRBJ1-1; weak D call: TRBD1 (5 bases). The CDR3 consists of 14 residues. V was trimmed by 2 bases and J by 1 base, leaving 8 bases between them. In germline, CDR1 is MNHEY, CDR2 SMNVEV (reference sequence). CDR3 sequence (DNA): TGTGCCAGCAGTTTAAGGGGATCGAACACTGAAGCTTTCTTT. Amino acid sequence: CASSLRGSNTEAFF.

The chain has TRBV7-8 and TRBJ2-3; D gene ambiguous. V was shortened by 3 bases and J by 2 bases, with 18 bases between the two germline ends. This CDR3 is built from 17 residues. From germline, CDR1 is SGHVS and CDR2 FQNEAQ. CDR3 DNA: TGTGCCAGCAGCTTTTGGTCCCGTGGAACCCCCACAGATACGCAGTATTTT. This codes for CASSFWSRGTPTDTQYF.

At least ten counts were recorded for this clone. The rearrangement uses TRBV5-1 and TRBJ1-6, with a tentative D call TRBD1 (5 bases). V was trimmed by 1 base and J by 3 bases, leaving 8 bases between them. This CDR3 region has 15 residues. Germline V lookup: CDR1 SGHRS, CDR2 YFSETQ. The CDR3 nucleotides read TGCGCCAGCAGCTTGACAGGATTCTATAATTCACCCCTCCACTTT. It codes for CASSLTGFYNSPLHF.

The V call is TRBV6-2 or TRBV6-3, the J call TRBJ2-7; 9 bases are shared with TRBD1. From germline, CDR1 is MNHEY and CDR2 SVGEGT. V lost 2 bases and J lost 5; bases outside the gene matches: 10. The CDR3 has 16 amino acids. This CDR3 is CASSYGGTGSDHEQYF. CDR3 coding DNA: TGTGCCAGCAGTTACGGCGGGACAGGGAGTGATCACGAGCAGTACTTC.

This chain uses TRBV7-8 with TRBJ1-2, with D maybe TRBD1 (6 bases). The V end was cut by 2 bases, the J end by 5 bases, with 9 bases between. Germline V CDR1 and CDR2: SGHVS, FQNEAQ. This CDR3 has 13 amino acids. The CDR3 loop is CASSLQGWYGYTF. The CDR3 DNA follows: TGTGCCAGCAGCTTACAGGGGTGGTATGGCTACACCTTC.

This chain joins TRBV7-9 and TRBJ1-1; D is uncertain. There are 14 residues in the CDR3. The ends were cut back, 2 bases at V and 5 bases at J, with 12 bases in the middle. Germline CDR1 and CDR2: SEHNR and FQNEAQ (reference sequence). DNA for the CDR3: TGTGCCAGCAGCTTATGGTCGGGTAATACTGAAGCTTTCTTT. Protein product: CASSLWSGNTEAFF.

The rearrangement joins TRBV5-5 to TRBJ1-4; D is unresolved. CDR3 length equals 16 residues. V lost 1 base and J lost 5, with 15 bases in between. The germline CDR1 and CDR2 sequences are SGHKS and YYEKEE (reference sequence). CDR3 in DNA: TGTGCCAGCAGCTTGAATATCTGGGAGGAAAATGAAAAACTGTTTTTT. It specifies CASSLNIWEENEKLFF.